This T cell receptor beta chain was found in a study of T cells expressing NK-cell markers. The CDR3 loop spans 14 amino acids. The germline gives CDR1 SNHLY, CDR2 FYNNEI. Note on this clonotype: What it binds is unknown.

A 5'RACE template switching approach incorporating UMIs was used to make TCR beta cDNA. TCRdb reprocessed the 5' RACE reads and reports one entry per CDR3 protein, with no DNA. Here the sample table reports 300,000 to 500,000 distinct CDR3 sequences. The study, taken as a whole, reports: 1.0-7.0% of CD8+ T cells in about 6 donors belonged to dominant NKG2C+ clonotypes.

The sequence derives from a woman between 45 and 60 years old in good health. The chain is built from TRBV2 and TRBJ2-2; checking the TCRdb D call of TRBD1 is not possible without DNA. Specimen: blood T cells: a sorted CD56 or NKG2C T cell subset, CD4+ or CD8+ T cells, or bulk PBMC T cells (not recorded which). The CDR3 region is CASKGDSDTGELFF.